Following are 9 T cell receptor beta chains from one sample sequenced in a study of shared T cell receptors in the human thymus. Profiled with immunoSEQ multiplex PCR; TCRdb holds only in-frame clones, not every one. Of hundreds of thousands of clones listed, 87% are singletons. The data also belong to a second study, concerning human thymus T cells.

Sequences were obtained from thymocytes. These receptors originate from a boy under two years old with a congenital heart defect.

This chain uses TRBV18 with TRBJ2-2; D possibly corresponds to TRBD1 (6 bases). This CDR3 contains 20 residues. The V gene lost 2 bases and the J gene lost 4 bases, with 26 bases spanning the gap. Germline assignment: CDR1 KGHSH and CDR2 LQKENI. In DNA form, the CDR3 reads TGTGCCAGCTCACCATTTAGGCTCCGACAGGCGAAGATGGGCACCGGGGAGCTGTTTTTT. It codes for CASSPFRLRQAKMGTGELFF.

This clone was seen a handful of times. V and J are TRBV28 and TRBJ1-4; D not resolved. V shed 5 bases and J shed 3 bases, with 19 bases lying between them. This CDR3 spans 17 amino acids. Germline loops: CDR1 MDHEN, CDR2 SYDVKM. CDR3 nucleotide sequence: TGTGCCAGCAGTCCCCCGAAGCCGGCGGTGGCTAATGAAAAACTGTTTTTT. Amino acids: CASSPPKPAVANEKLFF.

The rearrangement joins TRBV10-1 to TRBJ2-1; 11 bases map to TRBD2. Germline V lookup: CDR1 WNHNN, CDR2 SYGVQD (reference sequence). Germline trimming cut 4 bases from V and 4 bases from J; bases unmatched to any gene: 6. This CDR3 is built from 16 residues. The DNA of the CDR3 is TGCGCCAGCAGTGGGGCCCTAGCGGGAGGTTACAATGAGCAGTTCTTC. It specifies CASSGALAGGYNEQFF.

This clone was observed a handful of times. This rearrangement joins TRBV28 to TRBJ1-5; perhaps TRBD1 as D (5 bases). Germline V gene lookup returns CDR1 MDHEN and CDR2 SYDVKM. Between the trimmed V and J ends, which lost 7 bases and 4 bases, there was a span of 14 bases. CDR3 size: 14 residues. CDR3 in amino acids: CASNTVGGNQPQHF. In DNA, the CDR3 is TGTGCCAGCAACACTGTCGGGGGAAATCAGCCCCAGCATTTT.

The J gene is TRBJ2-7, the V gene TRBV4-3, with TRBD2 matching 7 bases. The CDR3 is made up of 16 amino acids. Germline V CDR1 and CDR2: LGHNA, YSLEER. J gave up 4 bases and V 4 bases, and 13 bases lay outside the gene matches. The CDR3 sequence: CASSPEAGVSVYEQYF. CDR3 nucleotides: TGCGCCAGCAGCCCGGAGGCGGGAGTGTCAGTATACGAGCAGTACTTC.

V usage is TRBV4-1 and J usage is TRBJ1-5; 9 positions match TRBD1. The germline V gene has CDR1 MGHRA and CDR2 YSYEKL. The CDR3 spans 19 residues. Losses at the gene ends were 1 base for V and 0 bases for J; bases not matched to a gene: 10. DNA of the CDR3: TGCGCCAGCAGCCAAGGAGGCACAGGGGGCTACAATAGCAATCAGCCCCAGCATTTT. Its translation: CASSQGGTGGYNSNQPQHF.

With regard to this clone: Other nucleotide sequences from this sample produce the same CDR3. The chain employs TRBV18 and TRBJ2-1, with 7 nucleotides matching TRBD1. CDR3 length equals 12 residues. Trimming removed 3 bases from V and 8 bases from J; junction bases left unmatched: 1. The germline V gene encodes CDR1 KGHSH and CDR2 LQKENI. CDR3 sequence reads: CASSPQGDEQFF. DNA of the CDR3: TGTGCCAGCTCACCTCAGGGGGATGAGCAGTTCTTC.

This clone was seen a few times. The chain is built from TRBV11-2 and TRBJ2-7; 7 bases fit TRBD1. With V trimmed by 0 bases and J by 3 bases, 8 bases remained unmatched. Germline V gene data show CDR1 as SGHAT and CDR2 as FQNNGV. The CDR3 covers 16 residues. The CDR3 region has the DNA TGTGCCAGCAGCTTAGAGGTTGAGACAGGGTGCTACGAGCAGTACTTC. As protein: CASSLEVETGCYEQYF.

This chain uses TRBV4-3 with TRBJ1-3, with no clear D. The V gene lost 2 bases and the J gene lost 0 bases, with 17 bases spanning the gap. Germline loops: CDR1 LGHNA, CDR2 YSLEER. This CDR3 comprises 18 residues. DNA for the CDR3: TGCGCCAGCAGCCAACCTCATCGGACGGGGTTCTCTGGAAACACCATATATTTT. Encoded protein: CASSQPHRTGFSGNTIYF.